Listed here are 15 T cell receptor beta chains from one sample, sequenced in a study of molecular identifiers for immune sequencing clone quantification. TCRdb called the PCR reads again in MiXCR, with one record for every CDR3 protein. Among nearly 650,000 distinct CDR3 sequences listed, about 25% were seen once. The sample comprised naive CD8+ T cells from blood, with Jurkat cell RNA spiked in. The subset: FACS-sorted CD8+CD4-CCR7+CD45RA+ naive T cells. These receptors were taken from a human donor in good health. Some libraries in this study had Jurkat cell RNA spiked in.

Comment on this clonotype: A much larger clone lies a single base off, so this may be a read error. The CDR3 protein is CANSQDSGSGYEQYF. CDR3 nucleotides: TGCGCCAACAGCCAAGATAGCGGGAGTGGGTACGAGCAGTACTTC. V usage is TRBV4-3 and J usage is TRBJ2-7; 9 nucleotides match TRBD2. The CDR3 is 15 amino acids. Germline V gene data show CDR1 as LGHNA and CDR2 as YSLEER.

This clonotype occurred a few times. CDR3 amino acids: CASSLFVAGPGNEQFF. Written as DNA, the CDR3 is TGTGCCAGCAGTTTATTTGTGGCGGGGCCTGGCAATGAGCAGTTCTTC. The V gene is TRBV27, the J gene TRBJ2-1; weak D call: TRBD2 (6 bases). Germline V CDR1 and CDR2: MNHEY, SMNVEV (reference sequence). V was shortened by 1 base and J by 6 bases, with 16 bases between the two germline ends. The CDR3 has 16 amino acids.

The chain is built from TRBV7-9 and TRBJ1-4, with D possibly TRBD1 on 5 matching bases. The CDR3 extends over 15 amino acids. V lost 5 bases to trimming and J lost 3 bases, with 13 bases between them. The germline V gene encodes CDR1 SEHNR and CDR2 FQNEAQ (reference sequence). The CDR3 loop is CASSQRGDSNEKLFF. The DNA of the CDR3 is TGTGCCAGCAGCCAGAGGGGTGACTCTAATGAAAAACTGTTTTTT.

This clonotype was observed a few times. The chain is built from TRBV9 and TRBJ2-2, with D unresolved. The germline V gene encodes CDR1 SGDLS and CDR2 YYNGEE. CDR3 size: 13 residues. Between the trimmed V and J ends, which lost 3 bases and 8 bases, there was a span of 11 bases. The DNA of the CDR3 is TGTGCCAGCAGCGCCCCCGTAGGTGGGGAGCTGTTTTTT. This sequence encodes CASSAPVGGELFF. Full variable domain (rest looked up from reference TRBV9 and TRBJ2-2): DSGVTQTPKHLITATGQRVTLRCSPRSGDLSVYWYQQSLDQGLQFLIQYYNGEERAKGNILERFSAQQFPDLHSELNLSSLELGDSALYFCASSAPVGGELFFGEGSRLTVL.

The chain links TRBV4-3 to TRBJ1-2; no clear D gene. The germline gives CDR1 LGHNA, CDR2 YSLEER. The CDR3 runs 14 residues. V was shortened by 0 bases and J by 2 bases, with 7 bases between the two germline ends. The CDR3, as DNA: TGCGCCAGCAGCCAAGACGGGGTAAACTATGGCTACACCTTC. This gives the protein CASSQDGVNYGYTF.

Concerning this clonotype: One base away lies a much larger clone, so this may be a sequencing read error. J is TRBJ2-7 and V is TRBV30, with D hard to call. The V gene's germline CDR1 is GTSNPN and CDR2 SVGIG (reference sequence). The length of the CDR3 is 11 residues. V was shortened by 5 bases and J by 6 bases, with 11 bases between the two germline ends. The CDR3 DNA is TGTGCCTGGGGTGCGGTCCGCGAGCAGTACTTC. This sequence encodes CAWGAVREQYF.

This clonotype was counted between two and nine times. The rearrangement links TRBV28 to TRBJ1-4; D is ambiguous. The CDR3 sequence is 13 residues long. Looked up from germline, CDR1 is MDHEN and CDR2 is SYDVKM. V was clipped by 6 bases and J by 7 bases, with 12 bases between them. CDR3 sequence reads: CASRSWSAEKLFF. The CDR3 DNA sequence: TGTGCCAGCAGGTCGTGGTCTGCTGAAAAACTGTTTTTT.

The chain recombines TRBV7-9 with TRBJ1-4; TRBD1 matches 7 bases. CDR3 length equals 15 residues. V gave up 3 bases and J gave up 4 bases; unmatched junction bases: 5. The V gene's germline CDR1 is SEHNR and CDR2 FQNEAQ (reference sequence). The CDR3 DNA follows: TGTGCCAGCAGCTTGAACCGGGACAGTAATGAAAAACTGTTTTTT. Translating it yields CASSLNRDSNEKLFF.

This clonotype showed up many times. The chain carries TRBV7-9 and TRBJ2-3; D possibly corresponds to TRBD2 (6 bases). This CDR3 has 15 amino acids. Trimming took off 2 bases at V and 2 bases at J, with 11 bases between the two ends. The V gene's germline CDR1 is SEHNR and CDR2 FQNEAQ (reference sequence). The CDR3 DNA sequence: TGTGCCAGCAGCTTATTTGGCGGGGTCACAGATACGCAGTATTTT. As protein: CASSLFGGVTDTQYF.

V and J are TRBV4-1 and TRBJ2-3; TRBD1 or TRBD2 may be the D gene (5 bases each). Germline CDR1 reads MGHRA; CDR2 reads YSYEKL. The V gene lost 1 base and the J gene lost 6 bases, with 11 bases spanning the gap. This CDR3 is built from 14 residues. Here the CDR3 DNA reads TGCGCCAGCAGCCAAGGGGACCGGTGGGATACGCAGTATTTT. This encodes CASSQGDRWDTQYF.

In regard to this clonotype: A much bigger clone sits one base away, suggesting this may be a read error. The chain has TRBV7-9 and TRBJ2-3; a weak D match, TRBD2 (6 bases). CDR3 size: 15 residues. CDR1 is SEHNR, CDR2 FQNEAQ, per germline (reference sequence). The CDR3 DNA reads TGTGCCAGCAGTGTTTGGGATACTAGCACAGGTACGCAGTATTTT. Translation gives CASSVWDTSTGTQYF.

V gene TRBV6-6 combines with J gene TRBJ2-7; 8 nucleotides align to TRBD2. CDR3 length: 14 residues. V was clipped by 2 bases and J by 6 bases; unmatched bases: 6. Looked up from germline, CDR1 is MNHNY and CDR2 is SVGAGI (reference sequence). CDR3 region: CASSYEREHGEQYF. DNA for the CDR3: TGTGCCAGCAGTTACGAGCGGGAGCATGGCGAGCAGTACTTC.

This clonotype has a handful of counts. The chain recombines TRBV14 with TRBJ2-1, with D maybe TRBD2 (5 bases). This CDR3 is built from 15 residues. Germline assignment: CDR1 SGHDN and CDR2 FVKESK. V lost 4 bases to trimming and J lost 9 bases, with 19 bases between them. CDR3 sequence reads: CASSPTGMYTTEQFF. The CDR3 DNA reads as TGTGCCAGCAGCCCCACGGGGATGTACACAACTGAGCAGTTCTTC.

The CDR3 loop reads CASSLGVAPTASTDTQYF. CDR3 nucleotides: TGTGCCAGCAGCTTGGGGGTAGCTCCTACTGCTAGCACAGATACGCAGTATTTT. The chain uses TRBV5-8 and TRBJ2-3; D unresolved. Germline V gene lookup returns CDR1 SGHTS and CDR2 YDEGEE. Between the trimmed V and J ends, which lost 0 bases and 0 bases, there was a span of 17 bases. This CDR3 has 18 amino acids. Filled out from reference TRBV5-8 and TRBJ2-3, the complete variable domain reads EAGVTQSPTHLIKTRGQQATLRCSPISGHTSVYWYQQALGLGLQFLLWYDEGEERNRGNFPPRFSGRQFPNYSSELNVNALELEDSALYLCASSLGVAPTASTDTQYFGPGTRLTVL.

The rearrangement uses TRBV16 and TRBJ2-7; D gene ambiguous. Germline V gene sequence: CDR1 KGHSY, CDR2 FQNENV. The CDR3 has 13 amino acids. V dropped 0 bases and J dropped 2 bases, with 5 bases sitting between them. The CDR3 reads CASSQSWAYEQYF. CDR3 in DNA: TGTGCCAGCAGCCAATCGTGGGCCTACGAGCAGTACTTC.